The next 25 T cell receptor beta chains were all read from a single sample in a study of CD8 T cell repertoires and HIV-1 epitope variants. These TCRs are of unknown antigen specificity. Libraries were prepared by immunoSEQ multiplex PCR; TCRdb keeps only in-frame clonotypes and omits some of them. The data show about 5,000 clones, less than 65% seen once. The sequencing sample was made of cultured CD8+ T cells derived from PBMCs. These TCRs come from a male donor with HIV.

This clone was seen a few times. V is TRBV6-5 and J is TRBJ1-6; D remains unclear. The germline V gene has CDR1 MNHEY and CDR2 SVGAGI. The CDR3 length is 16 residues. The V gene lost 2 bases and the J gene lost 5 bases, with 13 bases spanning the gap. The CDR3 protein is CASSYLSSGDNSPLHF. CDR3 DNA sequence: TGTGCCAGCAGTTACCTATCGTCAGGCGATAATTCACCCCTCCACTTT.

This clone was picked up a small number of times. This chain's CDR3 is CASRGTSGQSYEQYF. CDR3 nucleotide sequence: TGTGCCAGCCGGGGGACTAGCGGGCAATCCTACGAGCAGTACTTC. This chain joins TRBV28 and TRBJ2-7, with 12 bases fitting TRBD2. Germline assignment: CDR1 MDHEN and CDR2 SYDVKM. V lost 8 bases and J lost 1; bases outside the gene matches: 6. The CDR3 runs 15 residues.

The chain links TRBV9 to TRBJ1-1; TRBD1 aligns across 8 bases. V shed 2 bases, J shed 3 bases, and the junction held 18 bases outside the gene matches. The germline V gene encodes CDR1 SGDLS and CDR2 YYNGEE. The CDR3 contains 19 residues. The CDR3, as DNA: TGTGCCAGCAGCGTTTCAAAGACAGGGGATGGATGGGGAGACACTGAAGCTTTCTTT. It is translated as CASSVSKTGDGWGDTEAFF. Based on the CDR3 plus reference TRBV9 and TRBJ1-1, the full variable domain is DSGVTQTPKHLITATGQRVTLRCSPRSGDLSVYWYQQSLDQGLQFLIQYYNGEERAKGNILERFSAQQFPDLHSELNLSSLELGDSALYFCASSVSKTGDGWGDTEAFFGQGTRLTVV.

This clone was observed a few times. CDR3 sequence reads: CASRSGQGKQPQHF. The DNA for the CDR3 is TGTGCCAGCAGATCCGGACAGGGAAAACAGCCCCAGCATTTT. The V and J genes are TRBV6-5 and TRBJ1-5, with 8 bases lining up with TRBD1. V shed 6 bases and J 7 bases; nucleotides not matched to a gene: 8. The CDR3 covers 14 residues. Germline-derived CDR1 and CDR2 are MNHEY and SVGAGI.

This clone was detected once. This chain joins TRBV18 and TRBJ1-1; possibly TRBD1 for D (6 bases). V lost 3 bases to trimming and J lost 6 bases, with 17 bases between them. Germline-derived CDR1 and CDR2 are KGHSH and LQKENI. The CDR3 extends over 15 amino acids. The CDR3 reads CASSPPGTPGAEAFF. The DNA of the CDR3 is TGTGCCAGCTCACCTCCTGGGACACCGGGGGCTGAAGCTTTCTTT.

The genes are TRBV5-1 and TRBJ2-1, with 8 bases lining up with TRBD2. The CDR3 length is 14 residues. V was clipped by 3 bases and J by 10 bases; unmatched bases: 9. Germline V gene lookup returns CDR1 SGHRS and CDR2 YFSETQ. The CDR3: CASSSSGGSKEQFF. The CDR3 DNA is TGCGCCAGCAGCTCGAGCGGGGGATCGAAAGAGCAGTTCTTC.

This sequence joins TRBV28 and TRBJ2-7; TRBD1 is a possible D gene (6 bases). CDR1 is MDHEN, CDR2 SYDVKM, per germline. Trimming stripped 1 base from V and 2 bases from J, with 9 bases between. The CDR3 has 14 amino acids. CDR3 DNA sequence: TGTGCCAGCAGTTTATCCAGGGGAGCCTACGAGCAGTACTTC. Its protein product is CASSLSRGAYEQYF.

This clone was detected only once. The chain has TRBV5-6 and TRBJ2-7; D ambiguous. The CDR3 is made up of 12 amino acids. Germline V gene lookup returns CDR1 SGHDT and CDR2 YYEEEE. Trimming removed 0 bases from V and 7 bases from J, with 8 bases in between. The CDR3 sequence: CASSLGRQEQYF. The CDR3 DNA reads TGTGCCAGCAGCTTGGGACGCCAAGAGCAGTACTTC. Full variable domain (outside the CDR3, taken from reference TRBV5-6 and TRBJ2-7): DAGVTQSPTHLIKTRGQQVTLRCSPKSGHDTVSWYQQALGQGPQFIFQYYEEEERQRGNFPDRFSGHQFPNYSSELNVNALLLGDSALYLCASSLGRQEQYFGPGTRLTVT.

The chain has TRBV19 and TRBJ1-1; D gene uncertain. Trimming left V 3 bases short and J 12 bases short, with 14 bases between. Germline lookup yields CDR1 LNHDA and CDR2 SQIVND (reference sequence). The CDR3 extends over 12 amino acids. The CDR3 loop is CASSIGPFESFF. The DNA for the CDR3 is TGTGCCAGTAGTATCGGCCCGTTCGAATCTTTCTTT.

This chain links TRBV19 with TRBJ1-1; no firm D call. Trimming removed 8 bases from V and 2 bases from J, with 21 bases in between. Germline V CDR1 and CDR2: LNHDA, SQIVND (reference sequence). CDR3 length: 16 residues. The CDR3 protein is CASRLKVGSSNTEAFF. CDR3 coding DNA: TGTGCCAGTCGTCTAAAGGTGGGCAGCTCAAACACTGAAGCTTTCTTT.

This chain links TRBV29-1 with TRBJ2-5; D remains ambiguous. Per the germline V gene, CDR1 is SQVTM and CDR2 is ANQGSEA. This CDR3 region has 13 residues. Deletions cut 8 bases from V and 5 bases from J, with 18 bases between. The CDR3, as DNA: TGCAGCCTTGTTTCCCTGAATGAGGAGACCCAGTACTTC. Residues: CSLVSLNEETQYF.

The chain recombines TRBV6-6 with TRBJ2-1; D unresolved. The ends were cut back, 8 bases at V and 7 bases at J, with 12 bases in the middle. The germline V gene has CDR1 MNHNY and CDR2 SVGAGI (reference sequence). The CDR3 has 12 amino acids. This CDR3 reads CASFQGKNEQFF. In DNA, the CDR3 is TGTGCCAGCTTCCAAGGGAAGAATGAGCAGTTCTTC.

This clone was detected only a few times. The chain joins TRBV5-1 to TRBJ1-4; 7 bases agree with TRBD1. J gave up 8 bases and V 9 bases, and 13 bases lay outside the gene matches. Germline V gives CDR1 SGHRS, CDR2 YFSETQ. This CDR3 comprises 14 residues. CDR3 in DNA: TGCGCCACCGGAGAGACAGGGTTAGGGGAAAAACTGTTTTTT. It translates to CATGETGLGEKLFF.

The chain recombines TRBV27 with TRBJ2-2, with TRBD1 matching over 7 bases. In germline, CDR1 is MNHEY, CDR2 SMNVEV (reference sequence). This CDR3 region has 18 residues. V was pared by 4 bases and J by 8 bases, with 19 bases of the junction left unmatched. CDR3 residues: CASSSTTTSTGAVGELFF. Here the CDR3 DNA reads TGTGCCAGCAGTTCAACAACAACGAGTACAGGGGCGGTGGGGGAGCTGTTTTTT.

This clone was counted only a few times. The V call is TRBV2, the J call TRBJ1-2; D perhaps matches TRBD1 (6 bases). Deletions cut 7 bases from V and 7 bases from J, with 16 bases between. The CDR3 runs 13 residues. Germline loops: CDR1 SNHLY, CDR2 FYNNEI. CDR3 DNA: TGTGCCAGCAAGGGGGGCCTGAGGGTTGGCTACACCTTC. Encoded protein: CASKGGLRVGYTF.

The J gene is TRBJ2-1, the V gene TRBV27; 9 bases line up with TRBD1. Germline values: CDR1 MNHEY, CDR2 SMNVEV (reference sequence). V shed 6 bases, J shed 6 bases, and the junction held 6 bases outside the gene matches. This CDR3 has 14 residues. The DNA for the CDR3 is TGTGCCAGCAGACATGGACAGGGGATCAATGAGCAGTTCTTC. Protein product: CASRHGQGINEQFF.

The rearrangement links TRBV7-8 to TRBJ2-7; 7 bases line up with TRBD2. CDR3 length: 15 residues. Germline V gene data show CDR1 as SGHVS and CDR2 as FQNEAQ. The V gene end was trimmed by 7 bases and the J gene end by 2 bases; junction bases not matched to a gene: 11. The CDR3 nucleotides are TGTGCCAGCACCCCGGAAGCGACTAGCCCCTACGAGCAGTACTTC. Protein product: CASTPEATSPYEQYF. Drawing the rest from reference TRBV7-8 and TRBJ2-7, the complete variable domain is GAGVSQSPRYKVAKRGQDVALRCDPISGHVSLFWYQQALGQGPEFLTYFQNEAQLDKSGLPSDRFFAERPEGSVSTLKIQRTQQEDSAVYLCASTPEATSPYEQYFGPGTRLTVT.

The rearrangement links TRBV18 to TRBJ2-7; D may be TRBD1 (5 bases). Trimming removed 0 bases from V and 2 bases from J, with 8 bases in between. Germline V lookup: CDR1 KGHSH, CDR2 LQKENI. The CDR3 has 14 amino acids. Written as DNA, the CDR3 is TGTGCCAGCTCACCACCCTCAGGGACCTACGAGCAGTACTTC. Its translation: CASSPPSGTYEQYF.

A remark on this clone: Given a far larger clone just one base away, this is likely a sequencing read error. The V gene is TRBV11-1, the J gene TRBJ2-7, with D perhaps TRBD2 (6 bases). This CDR3 region has 19 residues. The ends were cut back, 5 bases at V and 0 bases at J, with 26 bases in the middle. The germline V gene encodes CDR1 SGHAT and CDR2 FQDESV (reference sequence). The CDR3 loop reads CASSQEPGAGALSSYEQYF. The CDR3 DNA reads TGTGCCAGCAGCCAAGAGCCGGGAGCGGGCGCCCTGAGCTCCTACGAGCAGTACTTC.

This chain joins TRBV5-1 and TRBJ1-1; D might be TRBD1 (5 bases). CDR1 SGHRS and CDR2 YFSETQ come from the germline V gene. There are 15 residues in the CDR3. V gave up 1 base and J gave up 1 base, with 11 bases separating them. Here the CDR3 reads CASSLSWGGNTEAFF. DNA of the CDR3: TGCGCCAGCAGCTTGTCTTGGGGCGGGAACACTGAAGCTTTCTTT.

The V gene is TRBV6-5, the J gene TRBJ2-1; D is undetermined. The germline V and J ends were trimmed by 0 bases and 8 bases, with 8 bases remaining between them. Germline V CDR1 and CDR2: MNHEY, SVGAGI. CDR3 length: 13 amino acids. CDR3 sequence (DNA): TGTGCCAGCAGTTACTCGTTAGTCGATGAGCAGTTCTTC. Its translation is CASSYSLVDEQFF.

This rearrangement joins TRBV7-9 to TRBJ2-7, with D possibly TRBD1 on 6 matching bases. V lost 1 base and J lost 5, with 21 bases in between. The CDR3 contains 17 residues. Germline CDR1 and CDR2: SEHNR and FQNEAQ (reference sequence). CDR3 protein: CASSLGGRGRGLDEQYF. In nucleotides, the CDR3 is TGTGCCAGCAGCTTAGGGGGCAGGGGACGGGGCCTCGACGAGCAGTACTTC.

This clone is categorized as medium-sized (0.01 to 0.1%). The genes are TRBV4-2 and TRBJ1-1; D not resolved. The V gene's germline CDR1 is LGHNA and CDR2 YNFKEQ. The CDR3 contains 12 residues. The V gene lost 1 base and the J gene lost 0 bases, with 0 bases spanning the gap. CDR3 DNA: TGTGCCAGCAGCCAAGTGAACACTGAAGCTTTCTTT. It yields the protein CASSQVNTEAFF.

V usage is TRBV21-1 and J usage is TRBJ1-4. TRBV21-1 is reported as a pseudogene. This CDR3 region has 11 residues. DNA of the CDR3: TGTGCCAGCAGCAAAAGCACCCCCCAGCTTTTT. Translation gives CASSKSTPQLF.

The chain uses TRBV7-9 and TRBJ2-7, with 14 positions matching TRBD2. Trimming took 3 bases from V and 7 from J; bases not matched to a gene: 11. Germline V gene lookup returns CDR1 SEHNR and CDR2 FQNEAQ (reference sequence). The CDR3 length is 17 residues. The CDR3: CASSFLGTGTSGGEQYF. Written as DNA, the CDR3 is TGTGCCAGCAGCTTTTTGGGGACCGGGACTAGCGGGGGAGAGCAGTACTTC.